Listed here is a single TCR beta chain. The antigen remains unidentified. These data originate in a study of OX40 agonist ivuxolimab in advanced cancers. Study-level information: Ivuxolimab doses were 0.01, 0.1, 0.3, 1.5, 3 or 10 mg/kg every 2 weeks. Partial responses were seen in three patients, one with hepatocellular carcinoma and two with cutaneous melanoma. Findings and limits, study-wide: Determination of antigen specificity was not performed for the expanded peripheral T cells. CD8+ T cells (on average) carried more expanded clones than CD4+ T cells.

Assay: immunoSEQ multiplex PCR; the TCRdb copy retains only in-frame clones and omits some. The table shows about 26,000 clones, with 85% occurring only once. The CDR3 consists of 17 residues. V dropped 0 bases and J dropped 5; count of bases not matched to a gene: 11. CDR1 is SGHAT and CDR2 is FQNNGV in the germline V gene. The sequencing used CD4+ or CD8+ T cells sorted from blood, collected in a trial of the OX40 agonist ivuxolimab. The chain employs TRBV11-2 and TRBJ2-7; TRBD2 agrees at 9 bases. The TCR sequence derives from an adult with an advanced solid tumor such as melanoma, head and neck, liver or kidney cancer. The chain's CDR3 is CASSLDDLVAGVHEQYF. The DNA for the CDR3 is TGTGCCAGCAGCTTAGATGATCTGGTAGCGGGGGTCCACGAGCAGTACTTC.